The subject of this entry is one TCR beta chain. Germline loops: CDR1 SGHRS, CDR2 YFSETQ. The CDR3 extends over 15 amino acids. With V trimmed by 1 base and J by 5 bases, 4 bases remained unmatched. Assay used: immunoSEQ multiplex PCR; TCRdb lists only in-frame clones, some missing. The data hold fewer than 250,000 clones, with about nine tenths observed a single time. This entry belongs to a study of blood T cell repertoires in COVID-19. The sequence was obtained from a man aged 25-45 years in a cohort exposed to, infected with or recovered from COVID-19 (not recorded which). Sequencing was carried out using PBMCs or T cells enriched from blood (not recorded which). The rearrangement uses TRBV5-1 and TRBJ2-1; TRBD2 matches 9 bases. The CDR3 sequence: CASSLYAGGNNEQFF. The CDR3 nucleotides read TGCGCCAGCAGCTTGTATGCGGGAGGGAACAATGAGCAGTTCTTC.